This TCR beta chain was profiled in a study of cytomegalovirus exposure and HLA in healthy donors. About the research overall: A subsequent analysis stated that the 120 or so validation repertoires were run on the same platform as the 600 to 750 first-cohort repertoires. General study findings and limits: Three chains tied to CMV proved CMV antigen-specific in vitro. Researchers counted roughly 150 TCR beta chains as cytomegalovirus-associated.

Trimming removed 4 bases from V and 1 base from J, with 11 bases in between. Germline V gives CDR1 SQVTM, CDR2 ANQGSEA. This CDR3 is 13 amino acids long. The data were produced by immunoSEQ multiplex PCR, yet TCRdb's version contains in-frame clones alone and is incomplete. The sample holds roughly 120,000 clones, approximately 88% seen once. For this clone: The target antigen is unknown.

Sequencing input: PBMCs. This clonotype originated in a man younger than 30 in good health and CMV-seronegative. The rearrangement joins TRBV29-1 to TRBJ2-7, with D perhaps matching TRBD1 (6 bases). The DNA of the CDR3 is TGCAGCGTTGTAGGTGGGACATCCTACGAGCAGTACTTC. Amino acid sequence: CSVVGGTSYEQYF.